This TCR beta chain emerged from a study of cytomegalovirus exposure and HLA in healthy donors. Study outcomes and limitations: At a 0.05 false discovery rate, a later analysis found 15,000 to 20,000 TCR beta sequences to be associated with HLA alleles. Sequencing likely generated an artifact that appeared as a cluster of highly shared sequence variants.

Both 60 Vbeta primers and 13 Jbeta primers went into the PCR. Repertoires were generated with immunoSEQ multiplex PCR, while TCRdb's copy carries only in-frame clones and drops some. Its table lists some 120,000 clones. As for this clone: Its matching antigen is unknown.

The CDR3 is made up of 14 amino acids. Trimming took 2 bases from V and 4 from J; bases not matched to a gene: 2. Germline CDR1 is SNHLY and CDR2 is FYNNEI. Sequencing was done on a sample of PBMCs. The chain carries TRBV2 and TRBJ2-3, with TRBD2 matching 8 bases. This sequence originates from a woman aged 55-70 years in good health and CMV-seronegative. The CDR3: CASSETGGPDTQYF. The CDR3, as DNA: TGTGCCAGCAGTGAAACGGGAGGGCCAGATACGCAGTATTTT.